This TCR beta chain came from a study of shared T cell receptors in the human thymus. The assay was immunoSEQ multiplex PCR, and TCRdb's table has in-frame clones only and misses some. The sample carries 600,000 to 900,000 clones, 70% to 90% recorded once. CDR3 size: 13 residues. V lost 5 bases and J lost 4, with 12 bases in between. Germline CDR1 and CDR2: SGHDT and YYEEEE. The same data also contributed to another study, on human thymus T cells. That publication notes: Donors were healthy Finnish babies undergoing corrective operations for congenital heart defects. Resections from corrective heart surgery provided thymus tissue. Thymic and blood repertoires appeared to carry a bias in their V and J gene usage. Unrelated individuals were reported by related research to share highly overlapping thymic repertoires.

The chain carries TRBV5-6 and TRBJ1-1, with a weak D call TRBD1 (6 bases). The sample comprised thymocytes. The sequence was obtained from a girl in the first two years of life with a congenital heart defect. The CDR3 nucleotides are TGTGCCAGCAGTAATTACAGGGTCACTGAAGCTTTCTTT. It encodes CASSNYRVTEAFF.